These 14 T cell receptor beta chains came from one sample sequenced in a study of blood T cell repertoires in COVID-19. The assay was immunoSEQ multiplex PCR, and TCRdb's table has in-frame clones only and misses some. Of about 150,000 clones detected, roughly 79% appear once; the ten largest clones hold roughly 8.4%. The specimen sequenced was peripheral blood. The receptors shown here come from a human donor with acute or convalescent COVID-19. The donor label of this sample is uncertain.

The V gene is TRBV18, the J gene TRBJ1-1; maybe TRBD1 (5 bases). The germline V and J ends were trimmed by 3 bases and 1 base, with 9 bases remaining between them. Germline V CDR1 and CDR2: KGHSH, LQKENI. This CDR3 comprises 14 residues. Here the CDR3 reads CASSPGQSNTEAFF. Here the CDR3 DNA reads TGTGCCAGCTCACCCGGACAATCGAACACTGAAGCTTTCTTT.

This clone was counted between two and nine times. J is TRBJ2-3 and V is TRBV7-3; maybe TRBD2 (5 bases). This CDR3 contains 15 residues. V was cut by 4 bases and J by 5 bases, with 16 bases left in between. The germline V gene has CDR1 SGHTA and CDR2 FQGTGA. Written as DNA, the CDR3 is TGTGCCAGCAGCTCGATCGGGAAATCAGGAGATACGCAGTATTTT. The encoded protein is CASSSIGKSGDTQYF.

This chain links TRBV11-2 with TRBJ2-1; D is unclear. There are 14 residues in the CDR3. From germline, CDR1 is SGHAT and CDR2 FQNNGV. V lost 0 bases and J lost 3, with 6 bases in between. The CDR3 DNA reads as TGTGCCAGCAGCTTAGATCAGGTCTACAATGAGCAGTTCTTC. As protein: CASSLDQVYNEQFF.

The chain recombines TRBV4-2 with TRBJ1-2, with TRBD1 identical over 8 bases. The CDR3 consists of 15 residues. Germline V gives CDR1 LGHNA, CDR2 YNFKEQ. V dropped 4 bases and J dropped 0; count of bases not matched to a gene: 4. The CDR3 coding sequence is TGTGCCAGCAGCCCCTCGGACAGGGCTAACTATGGCTACACCTTC. Protein: CASSPSDRANYGYTF.

The J gene is TRBJ2-7, the V gene TRBV6-5; no firm D call. Trimming removed 6 bases at V and 2 bases at J, with 5 bases between. Germline CDR1 and CDR2: MNHEY and SVGAGI. The CDR3 totals 11 residues. CDR3 coding DNA: TGTGCCAGCAGGAGTACCTACGAGCAGTACGTC. Translation gives CASRSTYEQYV.

A note on this clone: Its ends do not fully match the called genes, so a read error is possible. The V gene is TRBV5-1, the J gene TRBJ2-6, with TRBD1 identical over 9 bases. The CDR3 consists of 17 residues. Germline V lookup: CDR1 SGHRS, CDR2 YFSETQ. The CDR3 nucleotides are TGCGCCCGCAGCGGGGCGACAGGGGGGACTGGGGCCAACGTCCTGACTTTC. Translated, it gives CARSGATGGTGANVLTF.

CDR3 region: CATRRTGGSSSYNSPLHF. The DNA for the CDR3 is TGTGCCACCCGACGGACAGGGGGCTCCAGCTCCTATAATTCACCCCTCCACTTT. V usage is TRBV7-8 and J usage is TRBJ1-6, with 11 nucleotides matching TRBD1. The V segment lost 10 bases and the J segment 0 bases; nucleotides outside the gene matches: 11. The CDR3 runs 18 residues. Germline V gene lookup returns CDR1 SGHVS and CDR2 FQNEAQ. Full variable domain (outside the CDR3, taken from reference TRBV7-8 and TRBJ1-6): GAGVSQSPRYKVAKRGQDVALRCDPISGHVSLFWYQQALGQGPEFLTYFQNEAQLDKSGLPSDRFFAERPEGSVSTLKIQRTQQEDSAVYLCATRRTGGSSSYNSPLHFGNGTRLTVT.

The chain uses TRBV5-1 and TRBJ2-5, with D possibly matching TRBD1 (7 bases). Germline loops: CDR1 SGHRS, CDR2 YFSETQ. The V gene lost 5 bases and the J gene lost 1 base, with 12 bases spanning the gap. The CDR3 is made up of 14 amino acids. The CDR3 loop reads CASRLQGGQETQYF. The DNA for the CDR3 is TGCGCCAGCAGACTTCAGGGGGGCCAAGAGACCCAGTACTTC.

V is TRBV4-2 and J is TRBJ2-1; 15 nucleotides agree with TRBD2. Trimming removed 0 bases from V and 7 bases from J; junction bases left unmatched: 13. This CDR3 comprises 20 residues. Germline V lookup: CDR1 LGHNA, CDR2 YNFKEQ. The CDR3: CASSQEGLAGGRGARNEQFF. Written as DNA, the CDR3 is TGTGCCAGCAGCCAAGAGGGACTAGCGGGGGGACGAGGGGCTAGGAATGAGCAGTTCTTC.

The count of this clone is one. The V call is TRBV5-6, the J call TRBJ2-5; the D gene is possibly TRBD2 (6 bases). CDR3 length equals 16 residues. Germline V gene data show CDR1 as SGHDT and CDR2 as YYEEEE. Trimming cost V 0 bases and J 2 bases, with 14 bases left between them. The CDR3 DNA is TGTGCCAGCAGCTTGGAAGCGGGCTGGAATCAAGAGACCCAGTACTTC. Protein sequence: CASSLEAGWNQETQYF.

The chain couples TRBV18 to TRBJ2-3; 7 nucleotides agree with TRBD1. This CDR3 is 15 amino acids long. CDR1 is KGHSH and CDR2 is LQKENI in the germline V gene. V was clipped by 4 bases and J by 2 bases; unmatched bases: 6. The CDR3 reads CASSRRDSSTDTQYF. Written as DNA, the CDR3 is TGTGCCAGCTCACGCCGGGACAGCTCCACAGATACGCAGTATTTT. The full variable domain, completed using reference TRBV18 and TRBJ2-3, is NAGVMQNPRHLVRRRGQEARLRCSPMKGHSHVYWYRQLPEEGLKFMVYLQKENIIDESGMPKERFSAEFPKEGPSILRIQQVVRGDSAAYFCASSRRDSSTDTQYFGPGTRLTVL.

This chain connects TRBV2 to TRBJ1-1; no clear D. CDR1 and CDR2 (germline): SNHLY, FYNNEI. The CDR3 spans 13 residues. V lost 5 bases to trimming and J lost 1 base, with 8 bases between them. The CDR3 coding sequence is TGTGCCAGCAGTCCAAGACAGAACACTGAAGCTTTCTTT. It specifies CASSPRQNTEAFF.

The genes are TRBV5-1 and TRBJ2-3; 12 positions match TRBD2. Per germline, CDR1 SGHRS and CDR2 YFSETQ. Trimming at V came to 5 bases and at J to 2 bases, leaving 3 bases not matched to a gene. There are 15 residues in the CDR3. In DNA form, the CDR3 reads TGCGCCAGCAGACTAGCGGGGGGACTCACAGATACGCAGTATTTT. Translated: CASRLAGGLTDTQYF.

The J gene is TRBJ1-3, the V gene TRBV29-1; D unclear. The germline gives CDR1 SQVTM, CDR2 ANQGSEA. CDR3 length: 15 amino acids. Trimming stripped 5 bases from V and 0 bases from J, with 14 bases between. The CDR3, as DNA: TGCAGCGTTCGGAGCGCTGAACCCTCTGGAAACACCATATATTTT. It is translated as CSVRSAEPSGNTIYF.